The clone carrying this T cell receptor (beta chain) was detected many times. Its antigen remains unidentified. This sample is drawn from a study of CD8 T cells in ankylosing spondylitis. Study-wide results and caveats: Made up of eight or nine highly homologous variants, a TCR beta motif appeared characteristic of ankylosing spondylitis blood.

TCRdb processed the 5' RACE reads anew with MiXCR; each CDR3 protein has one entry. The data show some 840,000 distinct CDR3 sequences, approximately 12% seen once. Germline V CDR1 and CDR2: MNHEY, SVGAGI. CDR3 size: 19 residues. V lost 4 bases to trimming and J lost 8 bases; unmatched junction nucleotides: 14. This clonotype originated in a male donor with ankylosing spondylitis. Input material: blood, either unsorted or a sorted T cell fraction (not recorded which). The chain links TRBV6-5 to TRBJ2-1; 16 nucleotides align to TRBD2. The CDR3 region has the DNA TGTGCCAGCAGTTCTCACCAAGGGACTAGCGGGAGGGCCGTAGATGAGCAGTTCTTC. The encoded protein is CASSSHQGTSGRAVDEQFF.